This entry features one T cell receptor (beta chain) sequence. This record belongs to a study of blood T cell repertoires in COVID-19. The germline V gene encodes CDR1 SGDLS and CDR2 YYNGEE. This CDR3 comprises 15 residues. V gave up 0 bases and J gave up 6 bases; unmatched junction bases: 8. Measured with immunoSEQ multiplex PCR; TCRdb has only the in-frame clones, and not every one. The repertoire holds almost 250,000 clones, with around nine tenths as singletons. This chain connects TRBV9 to TRBJ1-2; 7 positions match TRBD1. Sequencing input: PBMCs or T cells enriched from blood (not recorded which). The sequence derives from a woman in her fifties or sixties who had recovered from COVID-19. As DNA, the CDR3 is TGTGCCAGCAGCGTAGAGGTCAGGGGGGCTAATGGCTACACCTTC. Translation gives CASSVEVRGANGYTF. The full variable domain, its missing parts supplied by reference TRBV9 and TRBJ1-2, is DSGVTQTPKHLITATGQRVTLRCSPRSGDLSVYWYQQSLDQGLQFLIQYYNGEERAKGNILERFSAQQFPDLHSELNLSSLELGDSALYFCASSVEVRGANGYTFGSGTRLTVV.